This T cell receptor beta chain emerged from a study of blood T cells in healthy people across ages. Study-wide results and limits: Both naive CD4+ cell counts and diversity were greater in long-lived donors than in aged donors.

This clonotype has more than one count but fewer than ten. Its antigen is unknown. Trimming took 8 bases from V and 6 from J, leaving 16 bases between them. The CDR3 consists of 13 residues. Germline V CDR1 and CDR2: MDHEN, SYDVKM. The second PCR ran about 6 to 11 cycles with a sample-barcoded 5' primer and J-beta primers. TCRdb called the 5' RACE reads again in MiXCR, with one record for every CDR3 protein. The data show hundreds of thousands of distinct CDR3 sequences, 58% seen once. The chain carries TRBV28 and TRBJ1-2, with D maybe TRBD1 (5 bases). This TCR came from a young man in good health. Sequencing input: blood. The CDR3 DNA reads TGTGCCAGCGGGGGGAGAGGGAAAAATGGCTACACCTTC. Translated, it gives CASGGRGKNGYTF.